The clone carrying this T cell receptor (beta chain) was counted only a few times. What it recognizes is unknown. This CDR3 comprises 13 residues. Germline CDR1 reads LNHDA; CDR2 reads SQIVND (reference sequence). V was pared by 1 base and J by 4 bases, with 7 bases between. This sample is part of a study of T cells after yellow fever vaccination. Study-level points and caveats: Abundant clonotypes from the bulk population could have been carried over as contaminants into FACS-sorted repertoires.

Using its own MiXCR run on the 5' RACE reads, TCRdb lists one record per CDR3 protein. Found here are roughly 170,000 distinct CDR3 sequences, roughly 6.2% of them singletons; the top ten hold 2.9%. The sample consisted of CD4+ T cells sorted from PBMCs, taken on the day of the first yellow fever vaccination. The sequence came from a man aged 18 to 29 who received the YFV17D yellow fever vaccine. The chain employs TRBV19 and TRBJ1-2; D unresolved. CDR3 protein: CASSIGGVYGYTF. CDR3 in DNA: TGTGCCAGTAGTATAGGAGGAGTCTATGGCTACACCTTC.